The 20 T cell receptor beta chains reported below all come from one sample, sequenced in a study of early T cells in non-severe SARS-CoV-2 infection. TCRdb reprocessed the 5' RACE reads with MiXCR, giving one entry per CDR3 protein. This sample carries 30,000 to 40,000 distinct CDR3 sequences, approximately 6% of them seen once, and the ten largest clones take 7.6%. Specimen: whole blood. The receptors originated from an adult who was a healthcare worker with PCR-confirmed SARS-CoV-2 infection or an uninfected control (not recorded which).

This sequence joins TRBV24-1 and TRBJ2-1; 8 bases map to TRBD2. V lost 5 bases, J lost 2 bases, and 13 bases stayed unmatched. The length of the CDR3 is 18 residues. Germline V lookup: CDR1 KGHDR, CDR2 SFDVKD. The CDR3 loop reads CATSGQAGETPTYNEQFF. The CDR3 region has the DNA TGTGCCACCAGTGGGCAAGCGGGGGAGACACCCACCTACAATGAGCAGTTCTTC.

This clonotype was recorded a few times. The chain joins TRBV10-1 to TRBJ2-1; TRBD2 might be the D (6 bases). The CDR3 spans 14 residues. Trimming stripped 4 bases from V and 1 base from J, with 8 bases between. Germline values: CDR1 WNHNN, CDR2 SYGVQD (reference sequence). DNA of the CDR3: TGCGCCAGCAGTGCCGGAGGGTCCTACAATGAGCAGTTCTTC. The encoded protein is CASSAGGSYNEQFF.

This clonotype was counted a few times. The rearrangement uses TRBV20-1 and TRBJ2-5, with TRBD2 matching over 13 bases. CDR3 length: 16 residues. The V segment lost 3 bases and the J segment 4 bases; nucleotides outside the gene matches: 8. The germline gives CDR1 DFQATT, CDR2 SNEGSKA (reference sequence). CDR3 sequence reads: CSASALAGGPLETQYF. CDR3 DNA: TGCAGTGCTAGTGCACTAGCGGGGGGGCCGCTAGAGACCCAGTACTTC.

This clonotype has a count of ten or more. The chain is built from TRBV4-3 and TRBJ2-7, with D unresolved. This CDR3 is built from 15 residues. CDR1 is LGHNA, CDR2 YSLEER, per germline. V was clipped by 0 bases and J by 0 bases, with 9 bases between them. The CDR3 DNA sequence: TGCGCCAGCAGCCAAGAGTCGGTTCACTCCTACGAGCAGTACTTC. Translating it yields CASSQESVHSYEQYF.

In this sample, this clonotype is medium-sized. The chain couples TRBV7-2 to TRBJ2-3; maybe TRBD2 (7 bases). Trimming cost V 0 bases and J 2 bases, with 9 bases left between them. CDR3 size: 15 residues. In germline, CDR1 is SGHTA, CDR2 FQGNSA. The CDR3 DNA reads TGTGCCAGCAGCTTAGCGGGGGGGCCCACAGATACGCAGTATTTT. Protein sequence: CASSLAGGPTDTQYF.

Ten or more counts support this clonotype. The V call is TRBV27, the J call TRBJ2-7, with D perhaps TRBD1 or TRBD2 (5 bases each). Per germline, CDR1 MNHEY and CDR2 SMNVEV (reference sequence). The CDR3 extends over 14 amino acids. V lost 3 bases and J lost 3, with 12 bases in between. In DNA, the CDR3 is TGTGCCAGCAGTTTCTCGGGACGGAGCTACGAGCAGTACTTC. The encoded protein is CASSFSGRSYEQYF.

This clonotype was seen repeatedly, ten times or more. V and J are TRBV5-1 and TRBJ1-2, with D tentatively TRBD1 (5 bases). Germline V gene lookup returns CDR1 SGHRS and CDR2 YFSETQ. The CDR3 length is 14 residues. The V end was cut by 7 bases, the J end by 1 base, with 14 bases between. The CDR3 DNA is TGCGCCAGCGGAAGGGACGGTTATAACTATGGCTACACCTTC. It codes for CASGRDGYNYGYTF.

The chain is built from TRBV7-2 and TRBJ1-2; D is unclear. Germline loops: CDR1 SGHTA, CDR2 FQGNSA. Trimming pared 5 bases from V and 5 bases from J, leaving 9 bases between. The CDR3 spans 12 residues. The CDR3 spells CASSPKEYGYTF. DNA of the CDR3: TGTGCCAGCAGCCCGAAGGAGTATGGCTACACCTTC.

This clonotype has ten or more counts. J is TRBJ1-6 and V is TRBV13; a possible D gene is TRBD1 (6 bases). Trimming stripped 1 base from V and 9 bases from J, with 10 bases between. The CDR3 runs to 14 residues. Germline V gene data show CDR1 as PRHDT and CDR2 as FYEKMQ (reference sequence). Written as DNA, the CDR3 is TGTGCCAGCAGCTTAGCCAGGGGAGGTTCACCCCTCCACTTT. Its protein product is CASSLARGGSPLHF.

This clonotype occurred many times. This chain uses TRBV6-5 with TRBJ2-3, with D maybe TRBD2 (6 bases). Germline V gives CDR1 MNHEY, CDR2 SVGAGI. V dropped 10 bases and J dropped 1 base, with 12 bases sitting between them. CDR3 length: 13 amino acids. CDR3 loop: CATQGGGTDTQYF. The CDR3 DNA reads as TGTGCCACTCAGGGCGGGGGCACAGATACGCAGTATTTT.

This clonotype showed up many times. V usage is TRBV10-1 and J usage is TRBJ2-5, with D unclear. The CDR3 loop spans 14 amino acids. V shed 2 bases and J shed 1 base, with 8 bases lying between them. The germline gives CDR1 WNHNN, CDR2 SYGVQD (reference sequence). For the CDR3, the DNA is TGCGCCAGCAGTGAGCCCGGGCCCCAAGAGACCCAGTACTTC. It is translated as CASSEPGPQETQYF.

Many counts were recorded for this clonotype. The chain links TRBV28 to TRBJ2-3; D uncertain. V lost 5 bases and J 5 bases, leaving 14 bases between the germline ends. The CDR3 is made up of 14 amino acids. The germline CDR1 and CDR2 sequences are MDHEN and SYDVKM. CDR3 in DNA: TGTGCCAGCAGTCCTCATCAAGTCGGAGATACGCAGTATTTT. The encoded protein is CASSPHQVGDTQYF.

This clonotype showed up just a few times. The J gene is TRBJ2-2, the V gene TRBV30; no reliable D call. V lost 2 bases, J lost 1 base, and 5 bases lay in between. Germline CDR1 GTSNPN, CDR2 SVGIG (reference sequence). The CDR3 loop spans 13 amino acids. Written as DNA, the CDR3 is TGTGCCTGGAGTAAGGGGAACACCGGGGAGCTGTTTTTT. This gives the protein CAWSKGNTGELFF.

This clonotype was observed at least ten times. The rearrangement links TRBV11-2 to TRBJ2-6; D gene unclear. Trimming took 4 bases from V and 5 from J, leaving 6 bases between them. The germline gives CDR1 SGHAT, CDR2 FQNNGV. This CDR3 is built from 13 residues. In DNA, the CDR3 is TGTGCCAGCAGCTCGATACGGGCCAACGTCCTGACTTTC. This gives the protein CASSSIRANVLTF.

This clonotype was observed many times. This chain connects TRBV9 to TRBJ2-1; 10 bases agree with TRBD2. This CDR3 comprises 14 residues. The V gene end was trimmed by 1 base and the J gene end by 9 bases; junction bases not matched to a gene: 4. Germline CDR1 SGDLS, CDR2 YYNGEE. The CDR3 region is CASSVTSGAVEQFF. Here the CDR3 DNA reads TGTGCCAGCAGCGTAACTAGCGGGGCAGTTGAGCAGTTCTTC.

The CDR3 nucleotides read TGTGCCAGCAGTTTACCCATTGGGACTAGCGGAAACACAGATACGCAGTATTTT. Translating it yields CASSLPIGTSGNTDTQYF. The chain employs TRBV28 and TRBJ2-3, with TRBD2 matching over 11 bases. Germline trimming cut 2 bases from V and 2 bases from J; bases unmatched to any gene: 9. This CDR3 has 18 amino acids. CDR1 and CDR2 from the germline V gene are MDHEN and SYDVKM.

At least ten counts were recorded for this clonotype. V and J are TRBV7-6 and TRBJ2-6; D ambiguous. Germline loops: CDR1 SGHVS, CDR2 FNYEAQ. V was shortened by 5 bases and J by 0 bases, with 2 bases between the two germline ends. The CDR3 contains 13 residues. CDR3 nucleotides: TGTGCCAGCAGCATCTCTGGGGCCAACGTCCTGACTTTC. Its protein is CASSISGANVLTF.

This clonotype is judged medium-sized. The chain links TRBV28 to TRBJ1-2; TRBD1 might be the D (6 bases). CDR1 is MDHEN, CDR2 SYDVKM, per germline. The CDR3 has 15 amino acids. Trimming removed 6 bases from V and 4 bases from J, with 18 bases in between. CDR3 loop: CASRRHQGKGYGYTF. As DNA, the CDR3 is TGTGCCAGCAGGCGACATCAGGGGAAAGGCTATGGCTACACCTTC.

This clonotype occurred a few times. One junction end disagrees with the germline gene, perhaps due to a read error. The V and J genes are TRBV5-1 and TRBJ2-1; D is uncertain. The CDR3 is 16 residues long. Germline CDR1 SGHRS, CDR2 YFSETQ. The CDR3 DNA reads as TGCGCCAGCAGCTTGGCCTCGAGCAGCTCCTACAATGAGCAATTCTTC. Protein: CASSLASSSSYNEQFF.

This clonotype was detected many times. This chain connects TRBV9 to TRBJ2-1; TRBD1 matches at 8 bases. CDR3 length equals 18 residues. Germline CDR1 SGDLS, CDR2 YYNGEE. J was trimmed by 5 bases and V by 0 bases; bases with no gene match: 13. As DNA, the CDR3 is TGTGCCAGCAGCGTAGAAGCTATCCCGGGACAGGACGACAATGAGCAGTTCTTC. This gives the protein CASSVEAIPGQDDNEQFF.